This T cell receptor (beta chain) was obtained from a study of blood T cell repertoires in COVID-19. A single count supports this clone. The same CDR3 also results from other DNA sequences found in this sample. TCRdb's table, derived via immunoSEQ multiplex PCR, lists solely in-frame clones and lacks some. Here the sample spans 60,000 to 85,000 clones, 90% being singletons. The origin of this receptor is a man aged 45-65 years with acute or convalescent COVID-19. Sequences were obtained from peripheral blood.

The CDR3 is CASSSGTGGNTIYF. As DNA, the CDR3 is TGCGCCAGCAGTTCAGGGACAGGGGGAAACACCATATATTTT. This chain links TRBV5-1 with TRBJ1-3; 9 bases are shared with TRBD1. The CDR3 extends over 14 amino acids. V dropped 5 bases and J dropped 4; count of bases not matched to a gene: 4. CDR1 is SGHRS, CDR2 YFSETQ, per germline.